The present T cell receptor (beta chain) was sequenced within a study of blood T cell repertoires in COVID-19. Per the original data handling: Amplified reference gene primers provided the basis for estimating nucleated cell counts. Repertoires were generated with immunoSEQ multiplex PCR, while TCRdb's copy carries only in-frame clones and drops some. That table furnishes V, J and clone size, whereas the DNA furnished D and trimming. In the table there are over 250,000 clones, around 86% of which are singletons. This sequence originates from a man aged 35 to 55 who had recovered from COVID-19. The sequenced sample consisted of peripheral blood.

The CDR3 protein is CASSLQGQGYEQYF. For the CDR3, the DNA is TGTGCCAGCAGCTTGCAGGGGCAGGGGTACGAGCAGTACTTC. V gene TRBV5-4 combines with J gene TRBJ2-7; a possible D gene is TRBD1 (6 bases). Germline-derived CDR1 and CDR2 are SGHNT and YYREEE (reference sequence). This CDR3 comprises 14 residues. V lost 1 base and J lost 4, with 12 bases in between.